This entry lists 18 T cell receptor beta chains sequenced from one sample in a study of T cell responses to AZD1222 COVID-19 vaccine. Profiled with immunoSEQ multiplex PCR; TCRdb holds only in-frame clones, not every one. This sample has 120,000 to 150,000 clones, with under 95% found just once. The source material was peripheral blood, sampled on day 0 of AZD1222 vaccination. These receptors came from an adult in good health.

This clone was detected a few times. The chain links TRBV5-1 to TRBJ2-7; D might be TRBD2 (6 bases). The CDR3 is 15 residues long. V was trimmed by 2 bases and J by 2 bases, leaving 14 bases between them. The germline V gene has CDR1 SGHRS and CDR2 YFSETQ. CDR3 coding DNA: TGCGCCAGCAGCTTACCGGGACTTCGAGCCTACGAGCAGTACTTC. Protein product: CASSLPGLRAYEQYF.

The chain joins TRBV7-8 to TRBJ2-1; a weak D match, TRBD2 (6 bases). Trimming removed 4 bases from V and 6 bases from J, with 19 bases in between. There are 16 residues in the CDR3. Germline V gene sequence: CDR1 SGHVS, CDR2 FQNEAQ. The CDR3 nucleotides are TGTGCCAGCAGCTCCACATCGGGCGGGATAATCAATGAGCAGTTCTTC. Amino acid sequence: CASSSTSGGIINEQFF.

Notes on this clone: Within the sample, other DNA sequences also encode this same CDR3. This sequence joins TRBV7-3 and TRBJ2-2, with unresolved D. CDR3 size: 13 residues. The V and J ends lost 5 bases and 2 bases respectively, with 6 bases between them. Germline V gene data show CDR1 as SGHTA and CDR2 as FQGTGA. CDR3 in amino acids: CASSPRNTGELFF. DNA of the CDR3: TGTGCCAGCAGCCCTAGAAACACCGGGGAGCTGTTTTTT. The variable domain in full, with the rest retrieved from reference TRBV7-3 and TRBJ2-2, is GAGVSQTPSNKVTEKGKYVELRCDPISGHTALYWYRQSLGQGPEFLIYFQGTGAADDSGLPNDRFFAVRPEGSVSTLKIQRTERGDSAVYLCASSPRNTGELFFGEGSRLTVL.

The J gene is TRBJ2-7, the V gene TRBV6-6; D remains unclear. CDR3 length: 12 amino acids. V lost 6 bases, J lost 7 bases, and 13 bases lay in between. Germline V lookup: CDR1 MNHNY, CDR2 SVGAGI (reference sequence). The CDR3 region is CASSYTLGEQYF. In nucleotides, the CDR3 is TGTGCCAGCAGCTATACCCTGGGGGAGCAGTACTTC.

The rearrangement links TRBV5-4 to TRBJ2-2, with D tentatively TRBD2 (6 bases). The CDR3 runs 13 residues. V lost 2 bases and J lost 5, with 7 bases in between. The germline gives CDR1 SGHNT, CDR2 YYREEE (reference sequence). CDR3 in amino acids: CASSFRETGELFF. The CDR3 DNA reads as TGTGCCAGCAGCTTTCGGGAGACCGGGGAGCTGTTTTTT. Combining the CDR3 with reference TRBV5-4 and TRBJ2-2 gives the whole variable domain ETGVTQSPTHLIKTRGQQVTLRCSSQSGHNTVSWYQQALGQGPQFIFQYYREEENGRGNFPPRFSGLQFPNYSSELNVNALELDDSALYLCASSFRETGELFFGEGSRLTVL.

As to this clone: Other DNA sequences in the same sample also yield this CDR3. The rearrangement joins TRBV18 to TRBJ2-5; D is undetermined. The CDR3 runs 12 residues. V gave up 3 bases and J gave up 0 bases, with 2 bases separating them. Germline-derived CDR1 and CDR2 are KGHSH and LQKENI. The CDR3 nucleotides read TGTGCCAGCTCACCCTACCAAGAGACCCAGTACTTC. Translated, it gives CASSPYQETQYF.

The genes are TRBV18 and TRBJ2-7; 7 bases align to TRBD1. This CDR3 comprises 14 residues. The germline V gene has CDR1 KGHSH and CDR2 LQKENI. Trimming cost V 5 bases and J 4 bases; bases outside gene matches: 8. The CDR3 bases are TGTGCCAGCTCAACAGGACAGGCAGGTTACGAGCAGTACTTC. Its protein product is CASSTGQAGYEQYF.

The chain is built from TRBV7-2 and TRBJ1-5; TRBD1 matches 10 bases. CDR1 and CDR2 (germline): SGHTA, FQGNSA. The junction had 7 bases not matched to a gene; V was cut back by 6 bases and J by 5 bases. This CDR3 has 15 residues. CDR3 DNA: TGTGCCAGCAGACAGACAGGGGGCAGGGATCAGCCCCAGCATTTT. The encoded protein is CASRQTGGRDQPQHF. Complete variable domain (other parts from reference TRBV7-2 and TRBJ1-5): GAGVSQSPSNKVTEKGKDVELRCDPISGHTALYWYRQSLGQGLEFLIYFQGNSAPDKSGLPSDRFSAERTGGSVSTLTIQRTQQEDSAVYLCASRQTGGRDQPQHFGDGTRLSIL.

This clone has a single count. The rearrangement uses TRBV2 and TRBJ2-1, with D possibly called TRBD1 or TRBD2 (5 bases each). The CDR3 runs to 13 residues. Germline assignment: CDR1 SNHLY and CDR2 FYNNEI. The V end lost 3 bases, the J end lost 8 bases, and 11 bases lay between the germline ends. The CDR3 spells CASSDTGAHEQFF. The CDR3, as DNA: TGTGCCAGCAGTGATACCGGGGCCCATGAGCAGTTCTTC.

CDR3 coding DNA: TGTGCCAGCAGCTCTCATCTGGATGCGGGAGCCATCAGCCCCTACAATGAGCAGTTCTTC. Its protein product is CASSSHLDAGAISPYNEQFF. V usage is TRBV7-6 and J usage is TRBJ2-1, with 7 bases aligning to TRBD2. The junction had 20 bases not matched to a gene; V was cut back by 4 bases and J by 2 bases. The CDR3 is 20 residues long. From germline, CDR1 is SGHVS and CDR2 FNYEAQ.

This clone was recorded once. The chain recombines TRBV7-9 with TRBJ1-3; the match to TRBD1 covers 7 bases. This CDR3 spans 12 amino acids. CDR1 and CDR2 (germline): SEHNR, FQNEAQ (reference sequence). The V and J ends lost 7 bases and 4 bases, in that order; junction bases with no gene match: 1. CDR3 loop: CASMGQGNTIYF. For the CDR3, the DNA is TGTGCCAGCATGGGACAGGGAAACACCATATATTTT.

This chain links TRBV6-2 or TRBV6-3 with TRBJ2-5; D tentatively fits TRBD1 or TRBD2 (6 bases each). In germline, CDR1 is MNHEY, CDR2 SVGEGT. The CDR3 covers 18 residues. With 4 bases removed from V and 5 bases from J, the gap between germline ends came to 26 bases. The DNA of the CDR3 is TGTGCCAGCAGTTCCAATTCCGGGGGCAACGAGAAGGGGGAGACCCAGTACTTC. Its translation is CASSSNSGGNEKGETQYF.

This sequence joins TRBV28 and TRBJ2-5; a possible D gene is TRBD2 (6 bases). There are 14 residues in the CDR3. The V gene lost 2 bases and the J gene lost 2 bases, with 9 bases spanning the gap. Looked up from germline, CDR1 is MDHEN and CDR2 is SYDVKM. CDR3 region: CASSLPGLQETQYF. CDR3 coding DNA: TGTGCCAGCAGTTTACCGGGACTGCAAGAGACCCAGTACTTC.

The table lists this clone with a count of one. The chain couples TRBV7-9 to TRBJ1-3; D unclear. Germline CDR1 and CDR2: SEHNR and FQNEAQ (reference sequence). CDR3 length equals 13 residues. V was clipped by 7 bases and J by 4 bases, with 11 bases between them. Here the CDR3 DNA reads TGTGCCAGCACCCTTAGGTCGGGAAACACCATATATTTT. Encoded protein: CASTLRSGNTIYF.

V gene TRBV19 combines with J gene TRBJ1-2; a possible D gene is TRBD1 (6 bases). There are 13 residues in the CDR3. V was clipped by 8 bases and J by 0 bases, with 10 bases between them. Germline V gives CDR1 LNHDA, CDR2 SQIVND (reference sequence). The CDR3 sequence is CASWTDSNYGYTF. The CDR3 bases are TGTGCCAGTTGGACAGATTCTAACTATGGCTACACCTTC.

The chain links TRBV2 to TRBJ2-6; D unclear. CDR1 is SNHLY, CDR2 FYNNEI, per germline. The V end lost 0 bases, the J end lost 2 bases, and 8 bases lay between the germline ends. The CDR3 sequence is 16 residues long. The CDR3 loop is CASSEATGPGANVLTF. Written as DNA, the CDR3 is TGTGCCAGCAGTGAAGCGACGGGCCCTGGGGCCAACGTCCTGACTTTC.

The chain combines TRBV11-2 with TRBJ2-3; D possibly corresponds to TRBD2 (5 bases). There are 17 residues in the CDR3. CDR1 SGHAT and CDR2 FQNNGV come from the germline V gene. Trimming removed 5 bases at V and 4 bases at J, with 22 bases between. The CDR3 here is CASSPPRTGSLSDTQYF. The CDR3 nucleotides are TGTGCCAGCAGCCCGCCCCGGACTGGCTCGTTATCAGATACGCAGTATTTT.

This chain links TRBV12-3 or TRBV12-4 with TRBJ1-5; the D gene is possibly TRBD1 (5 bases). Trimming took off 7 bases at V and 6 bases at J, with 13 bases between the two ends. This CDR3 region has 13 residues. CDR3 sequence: CASTGGGFQPQHF. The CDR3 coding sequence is TGTGCCAGCACCGGGGGGGGGTTTCAGCCCCAGCATTTT.